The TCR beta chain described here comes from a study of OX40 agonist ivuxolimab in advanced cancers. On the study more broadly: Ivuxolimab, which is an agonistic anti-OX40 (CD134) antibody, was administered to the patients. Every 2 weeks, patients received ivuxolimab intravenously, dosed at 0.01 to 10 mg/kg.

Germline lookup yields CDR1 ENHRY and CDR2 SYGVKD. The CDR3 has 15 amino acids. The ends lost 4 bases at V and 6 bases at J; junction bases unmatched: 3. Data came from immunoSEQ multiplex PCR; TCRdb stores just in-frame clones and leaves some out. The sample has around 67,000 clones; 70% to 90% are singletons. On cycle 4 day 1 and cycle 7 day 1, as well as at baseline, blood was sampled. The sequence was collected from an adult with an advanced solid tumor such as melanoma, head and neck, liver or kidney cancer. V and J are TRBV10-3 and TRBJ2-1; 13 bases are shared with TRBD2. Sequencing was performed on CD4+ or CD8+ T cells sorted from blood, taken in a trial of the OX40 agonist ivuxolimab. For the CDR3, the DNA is TGTGCCATCAGTGCGGGACTAGCGGGGTCCAATGAGCAGTTCTTC. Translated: CAISAGLAGSNEQFF.